One and the same sample provided the 3 T cell receptor beta chains below, sequenced in a study of blood T cell repertoires in COVID-19. The table came from immunoSEQ multiplex PCR; TCRdb's copy has only in-frame clones and leaves some out. The sample contains 130,000 to 150,000 clones, 81% of which appear only once. Sequenced material: peripheral blood. All receptors derive from a human donor with acute or convalescent COVID-19. The donor label of this sample is uncertain.

The chain joins TRBV5-4 to TRBJ2-1, with 13 bases matching TRBD2. Germline V gene data show CDR1 as SGHNT and CDR2 as YYREEE (reference sequence). Trimming took 4 bases from V and 3 from J; bases not matched to a gene: 4. This CDR3 has 16 amino acids. DNA for the CDR3: TGTGCCAGCAGCCTGGGGACTAGCGGGAACTACAATGAGCAGTTCTTC. Its translation is CASSLGTSGNYNEQFF.

The genes are TRBV9 and TRBJ1-5; D gene unclear. This CDR3 has 14 amino acids. Germline V lookup: CDR1 SGDLS, CDR2 YYNGEE. V was pared by 6 bases and J by 5 bases, with 15 bases between. This chain's CDR3 is CASTRGPADQPQHF. The CDR3 DNA sequence: TGTGCCAGCACCAGAGGGCCTGCGGATCAGCCCCAGCATTTT.

Worth noting for this clone: Since no conserved phenylalanine or tryptophan closes the CDR3, a read error is the likely cause. The rearrangement uses TRBV10-3 and TRBJ2-7; TRBD2 aligns across 9 bases. V trimming: 11 bases; J trimming: 0 bases; junction bases outside the gene matches: 8. The germline V gene has CDR1 ENHRY and CDR2 SYGVKD. The CDR3 is 14 residues long. The DNA for the CDR3 is TGTGCCTCCGTTAGCGGGGGCGCCTCCTACGAGCAGTACCTC. Amino acids: CASVSGGASYEQYL.